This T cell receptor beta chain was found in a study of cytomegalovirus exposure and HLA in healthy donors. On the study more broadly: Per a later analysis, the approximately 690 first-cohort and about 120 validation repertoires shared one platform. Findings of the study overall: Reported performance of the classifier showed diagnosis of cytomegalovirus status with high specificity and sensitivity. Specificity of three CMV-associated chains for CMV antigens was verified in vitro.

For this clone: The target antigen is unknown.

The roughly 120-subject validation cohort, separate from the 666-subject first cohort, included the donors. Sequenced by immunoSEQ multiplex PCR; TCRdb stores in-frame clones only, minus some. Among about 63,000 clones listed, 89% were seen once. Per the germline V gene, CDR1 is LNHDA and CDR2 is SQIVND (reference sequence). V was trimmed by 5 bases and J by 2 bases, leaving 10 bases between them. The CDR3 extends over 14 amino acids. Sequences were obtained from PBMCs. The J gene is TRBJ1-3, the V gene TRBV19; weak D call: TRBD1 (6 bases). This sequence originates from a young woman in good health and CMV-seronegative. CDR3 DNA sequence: TGTGCCAGTAGTCCAGGGGCGGCTGGAAACACCATATATTTT. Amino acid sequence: CASSPGAAGNTIYF.